Listed below are T cell receptor beta chains from one sample, sequenced in a study of blood T cell repertoires in COVID-19. Here immunoSEQ multiplex PCR was the method, and the copy in TCRdb shows in-frame clones only, minus some. The table has about 200,000 clones, roughly four fifths seen once; the top ten hold over 9.5%. The sample was peripheral blood. These receptors were taken from a woman aged 40 to 50 with acute or convalescent COVID-19. Both conserved end residues are part of each CDR3. Each record gives: CDR3 DNA, CDR3 protein, clone size, D gene, J gene, V gene. A D gene is named only where the DNA matches it firmly. Clone size is stated in some rows and not others, as once, few, many or a class when expanded.

DNA: TGTGCCAGCAGGAGGGACAGAAATAGCAATCAGCCCCAGCATTTT; CDR3: CASRRDRNSNQPQHF; size: -; D: TRBD1; J: TRBJ1-5; V: TRBV2
DNA: TGTGCCAGCCGGGCGGGGGGAGGAGATACGCAGTATTTT; CDR3: CASRAGGGDTQYF; size: -; D: TRBD2; J: TRBJ2-3; V: TRBV14
DNA: TGTGCCAGCAGCCAGAGTAGCGGGGGGGTGAATACGCAGTATTTT; CDR3: CASSQSSGGVNTQYF; size: -; D: TRBD2; J: TRBJ2-3; V: TRBV27
DNA: TGTGCCAGCAGCTTAACTAGCGGGAACACCGGGGAGCTGTTTTTT; CDR3: CASSLTSGNTGELFF; size: -; D: TRBD2; J: TRBJ2-2; V: TRBV7-7
DNA: TGTGCCAGCAGCGCCCCCCTAGCGGCTACCTACAATGAGCAGTTCTTC; CDR3: CASSAPLAATYNEQFF; size: -; D: TRBD2; J: TRBJ2-1; V: TRBV2
DNA: TGCAGTGCTAGTCAAAGGGGACTAGCGGACTACGAGCAGTACTTC; CDR3: CSASQRGLADYEQYF; size: -; D: TRBD2; J: TRBJ2-7; V: TRBV20-1
DNA: TGTGCCTGGACGGAGCAAGAGACCCAGTACTTC; CDR3: CAWTEQETQYF; size: -; D: -; J: TRBJ2-5; V: TRBV30
DNA: TGCAGCGTTGAAGATCTAGCGGGAGGCTACAATGAGCAGTTCTTC; CDR3: CSVEDLAGGYNEQFF; size: -; D: TRBD2; J: TRBJ2-1; V: TRBV29-1
DNA: TGTGCCTGGAGTCAGGGACAGGGCCCGGGTCCCCAGCATTTT; CDR3: CAWSQGQGPGPQHF; size: -; D: TRBD1; J: TRBJ1-5; V: TRBV30
DNA: TGTGCCTGGACAGGAGGGTACAGAAACACCATATATTTT; CDR3: CAWTGGYRNTIYF; size: once; D: -; J: TRBJ1-3; V: TRBV30
DNA: TGTGCCAGCAGCTTGGATGCGAGTCGGAATTCACCCCTCCACTTT; CDR3: CASSLDASRNSPLHF; size: -; D: -; J: TRBJ1-6; V: TRBV5-6
DNA: TGTGCCAGTAAAGGAAACCCCTCGGGGGCAGATACGCAGTATTTT; CDR3: CASKGNPSGADTQYF; size: once; D: -; J: TRBJ2-3; V: TRBV19
DNA: TGTGCCAGTAGTATAGTCCAGGGGGCGCGTTCAAGACTGTTTTTT; CDR3: CASSIVQGARSRLFF; size: few; D: TRBD1; J: TRBJ1-4; V: TRBV19
DNA: TGCGCCAGCAGCTTTCGTTCCCGGGACAGTGGTGGCACTGAAGCTTTCTTT; CDR3: CASSFRSRDSGGTEAFF; size: -; D: TRBD1; J: TRBJ1-1; V: TRBV5-1
DNA: TGTGCCAGCAGCTTATACCCAGTGTCTTTCGAGCAGTTCTTC; CDR3: CASSLYPVSFEQFF; size: -; D: -; J: TRBJ2-1; V: TRBV7-2
DNA: TGTGCCAGCAGTCCATGGGAATGGGAGGGATCGAACTATGGCTACACCTTC; CDR3: CASSPWEWEGSNYGYTF; size: -; D: -; J: TRBJ1-2; V: TRBV7-9
DNA: TGTGCCAGCTCACCGAGGGGGGGAGGTGAGGATAATTCACCCCTCCACTTT; CDR3: CASSPRGGGEDNSPLHF; size: -; D: -; J: TRBJ1-6; V: TRBV18
DNA: TGTGCCACCAGTAGAGCGGGACAGGGGGAGACTGAAGCTTTCTTT; CDR3: CATSRAGQGETEAFF; size: -; D: TRBD1; J: TRBJ1-1; V: TRBV24-1
DNA: TGCAGCGTTGAAAGTATGGAAGGGGCGCAGGGTGGAAACACCATATATTTT; CDR3: CSVESMEGAQGGNTIYF; size: -; D: -; J: TRBJ1-3; V: TRBV29-1
DNA: TGTGCCAGCAGCCCAGGGTTTGGCAATCAGCCCCAGCATTTT; CDR3: CASSPGFGNQPQHF; size: -; D: -; J: TRBJ1-5; V: TRBV25-1
DNA: TGTGCCAGCAGCCCCCTCGGGGGGCCGGATGGCTACACCTTC; CDR3: CASSPLGGPDGYTF; size: -; D: -; J: TRBJ1-2; V: TRBV5-4
DNA: TGTGCCAGCAGCCTTGGATTTACAGGACCCTCTGGAAACACCATATATTTT; CDR3: CASSLGFTGPSGNTIYF; size: -; D: -; J: TRBJ1-3; V: TRBV13
DNA: TGTGCCAGCAGCTCAAACTCTGGAAACACCATATATTTT; CDR3: CASSSNSGNTIYF; size: -; D: -; J: TRBJ1-3; V: TRBV11-2
DNA: TGTGCCAGTAGCCCCAGGACACCTGCTGCTAATGAAAAACTGTTTTTT; CDR3: CASSPRTPAANEKLFF; size: -; D: -; J: TRBJ1-4; V: TRBV19
DNA: TGTGCCAGTAGTGTAAGGACAGGGGTTGGGAACACTGAAGCTTTCTTT; CDR3: CASSVRTGVGNTEAFF; size: -; D: TRBD1; J: TRBJ1-1; V: TRBV19
DNA: TGCGCCAGCAGCCAAGGACTAGCGGGAGTCTACGAGCAGTACTTC; CDR3: CASSQGLAGVYEQYF; size: -; D: TRBD2; J: TRBJ2-7; V: TRBV4-3
DNA: TGCAGCGTTGATCCCCAGGCCCCCGGAGGGGTCAATGAGCAGTTCTTC; CDR3: CSVDPQAPGGVNEQFF; size: -; D: -; J: TRBJ2-1; V: TRBV29-1
DNA: TGTGCCAGTAGTACACTGCCCGGAGTTGAAGCTTTCTTT; CDR3: CASSTLPGVEAFF; size: -; D: -; J: TRBJ1-1; V: TRBV19
DNA: TGTGCCAGTAGTCGGGTGAGAACTGAAGCTTTCTTT; CDR3: CASSRVRTEAFF; size: -; D: -; J: TRBJ1-1; V: TRBV19
DNA: TGCGCCAGCAGCCAAGATGGGCTAACCGGGCAGTACTTC; CDR3: CASSQDGLTGQYF; size: -; D: -; J: TRBJ2-7; V: TRBV4-1
DNA: TGTGCCAGCACCGCAGGGTCCCCGTCTGGAAACACCATATATTTT; CDR3: CASTAGSPSGNTIYF; size: -; D: -; J: TRBJ1-3; V: TRBV9
DNA: TGTGCCAGTAGTACCAGACAGGGGGCCTTTATAACCACGTCCTATGGCTACACCTTC; CDR3: CASSTRQGAFITTSYGYTF; size: few; D: TRBD1; J: TRBJ1-2; V: TRBV19
DNA: TGTGCCAGCAGCCGCGGGCCTCCCGGGAACTATGGCTACACCTTC; CDR3: CASSRGPPGNYGYTF; size: -; D: -; J: TRBJ1-2; V: TRBV5-5
DNA: TGCAGTGCTGGGGCAATAAATACGCAGTATTTT; CDR3: CSAGAINTQYF; size: -; D: -; J: TRBJ2-3; V: TRBV20-1
DNA: TGTGCCAGCAGCCAACCACGACCGGCCACCCGGGTCAATGAGCAGTTCTTC; CDR3: CASSQPRPATRVNEQFF; size: once; D: -; J: TRBJ2-1; V: TRBV4-2
DNA: TGTGCCAGCAGGACGGGACAGGTCTACGAGCAGTACTTC; CDR3: CASRTGQVYEQYF; size: -; D: TRBD1; J: TRBJ2-7; V: TRBV27
DNA: TGTGCCAGCAGCAAAGGAAGCGGCACAGATACGCAGTATTTT; CDR3: CASSKGSGTDTQYF; size: -; D: -; J: TRBJ2-3; V: TRBV21-1
DNA: TGTGCCAGCAGCACCGACAGGGGCGCGGATGGCTACACCTTC; CDR3: CASSTDRGADGYTF; size: once; D: TRBD1; J: TRBJ1-2; V: TRBV6-5
DNA: TGCGCCAGCAGCCAAGATAGATCTAGCGGGAGGGCTAAGTTCCCCTACGAGCAGTACTTC; CDR3: CASSQDRSSGRAKFPYEQYF; size: few; D: TRBD2; J: TRBJ2-7; V: TRBV4-1
DNA: TGCGCCAGCAGCCAAGATGGGACAGGGGAAGGAGAGACCCAGTACTTC; CDR3: CASSQDGTGEGETQYF; size: -; D: TRBD1; J: TRBJ2-5; V: TRBV4-1
DNA: TGTGCCAGCAGTGACCCCCGGGACAGGGGTTCCGCTGAGCAGTTCTTC; CDR3: CASSDPRDRGSAEQFF; size: many; D: TRBD1; J: TRBJ2-1; V: TRBV6-2/TRBV6-3
DNA: TGTGCCAGCAGCTTGCGGGGGCACCCTAATGAAAAACTGTTTTTT; CDR3: CASSLRGHPNEKLFF; size: -; D: -; J: TRBJ1-4; V: TRBV9
DNA: TGTGCCAGCAGTACCTCCGGACAGGAGGGCGGAAACACCATATATTTT; CDR3: CASSTSGQEGGNTIYF; size: -; D: TRBD1; J: TRBJ1-3; V: TRBV6-2/TRBV6-3
DNA: TGTGCCAGCAGTTCCAGGGCCTACGAGCAGTACTTC; CDR3: CASSSRAYEQYF; size: once; D: -; J: TRBJ2-7; V: TRBV6-2/TRBV6-3
DNA: TGCGCCAGCAGCCCCCAGAAGTTAACAGGGGCAGGGCCCAATTCACCCCTCCACTTT; CDR3: CASSPQKLTGAGPNSPLHF; size: -; D: TRBD1; J: TRBJ1-6; V: TRBV5-1
DNA: TGTGCCAGTAGTACCCGGGACAGGGTAATCACTGGAAACACCATATATTTT; CDR3: CASSTRDRVITGNTIYF; size: few; D: TRBD1; J: TRBJ1-3; V: TRBV19
DNA: TGTGCCAGCACCAAAAGGGAGGGGGATTATGGCTACACCTTC; CDR3: CASTKREGDYGYTF; size: -; D: -; J: TRBJ1-2; V: TRBV2
DNA: TGTGCCAGCTCACCAATTCTCAGCACAGATACGCAGTATTTT; CDR3: CASSPILSTDTQYF; size: -; D: -; J: TRBJ2-3; V: TRBV18
DNA: TGCAGTGTCGAGTATGGCTACACCTTC; CDR3: CSVEYGYTF; size: once; D: -; J: TRBJ1-2; V: TRBV20-1
DNA: TGTGCCAGCAGCCCGGCCCTAGCGGGAGACGAGCAGTACTTC; CDR3: CASSPALAGDEQYF; size: -; D: TRBD2; J: TRBJ2-7; V: TRBV9
DNA: TGCGCCAGCAGCCCCCGGGACAGGGCGAAGACCTACGAGCAGTACTTC; CDR3: CASSPRDRAKTYEQYF; size: few; D: TRBD1; J: TRBJ2-7; V: TRBV23-1
DNA: TGCGCCAGCAGCTTTTCAACGGGAAACAACTATGGCTACACCTTC; CDR3: CASSFSTGNNYGYTF; size: -; D: -; J: TRBJ1-2; V: TRBV5-1
DNA: TGCGCCAGCAGCCCAAGGACCTCAGGGGGCAGCACAGATACGCAGTATTTT; CDR3: CASSPRTSGGSTDTQYF; size: once; D: TRBD1; J: TRBJ2-3; V: TRBV5-1
DNA: TGTGCCAGCAGCCAACCGACTACCCTACCTTCCTACGAGCAGTACTTC; CDR3: CASSQPTTLPSYEQYF; size: few; D: -; J: TRBJ2-7; V: TRBV3-1/TRBV3-2
DNA: TGCAGCGTCCAGACTAGCGGGAGCGGGGAGACCCAGTACTTC; CDR3: CSVQTSGSGETQYF; size: -; D: TRBD2; J: TRBJ2-5; V: TRBV29-1
DNA: TGTGCCAGCAGCGGCCGGGACAGGGTTTCCGGCTACACCTTC; CDR3: CASSGRDRVSGYTF; size: few; D: TRBD1; J: TRBJ1-2; V: TRBV7-3
DNA: TGTGCCTGGAGAATTTTCGTCACAGATACGCAGTATTTT; CDR3: CAWRIFVTDTQYF; size: -; D: -; J: TRBJ2-3; V: TRBV30